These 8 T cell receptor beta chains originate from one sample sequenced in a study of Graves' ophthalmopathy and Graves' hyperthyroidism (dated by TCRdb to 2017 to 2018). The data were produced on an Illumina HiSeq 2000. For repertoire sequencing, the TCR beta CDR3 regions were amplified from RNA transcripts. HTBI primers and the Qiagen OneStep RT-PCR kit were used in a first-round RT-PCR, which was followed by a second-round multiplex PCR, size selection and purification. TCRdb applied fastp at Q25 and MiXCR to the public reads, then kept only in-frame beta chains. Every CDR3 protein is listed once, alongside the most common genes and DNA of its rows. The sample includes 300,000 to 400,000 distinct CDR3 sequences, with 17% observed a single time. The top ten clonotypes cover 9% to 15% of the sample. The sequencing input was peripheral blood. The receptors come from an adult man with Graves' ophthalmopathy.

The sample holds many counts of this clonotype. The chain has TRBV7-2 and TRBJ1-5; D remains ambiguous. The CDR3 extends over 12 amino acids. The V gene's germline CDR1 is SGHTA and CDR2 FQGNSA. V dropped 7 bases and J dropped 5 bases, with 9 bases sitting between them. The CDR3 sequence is CASTHGDQPQHF. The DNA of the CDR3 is TGTGCCAGCACCCACGGAGATCAGCCCCAGCATTTT.

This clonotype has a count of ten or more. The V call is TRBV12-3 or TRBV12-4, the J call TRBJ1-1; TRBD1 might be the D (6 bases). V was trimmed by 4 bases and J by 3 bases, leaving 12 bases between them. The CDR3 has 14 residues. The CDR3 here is CASSYREVDTEAFF. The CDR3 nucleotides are TGTGCCAGCAGTTACAGGGAAGTGGACACTGAAGCTTTCTTT.

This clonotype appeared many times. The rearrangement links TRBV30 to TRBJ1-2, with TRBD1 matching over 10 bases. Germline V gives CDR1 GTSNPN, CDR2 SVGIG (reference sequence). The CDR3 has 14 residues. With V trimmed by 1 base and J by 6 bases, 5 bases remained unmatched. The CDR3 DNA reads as TGTGCCTGGAGTGAGGGACAGGGGATCGATGGCTACACCTTC. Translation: CAWSEGQGIDGYTF.

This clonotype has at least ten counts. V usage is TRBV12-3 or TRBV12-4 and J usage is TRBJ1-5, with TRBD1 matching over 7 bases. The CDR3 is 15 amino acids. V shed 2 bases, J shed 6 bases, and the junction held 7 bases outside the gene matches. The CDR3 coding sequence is TGTGCCAGCAGTTTATGGGCAGGGGGTAGTCAGCCCCAGCATTTT. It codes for CASSLWAGGSQPQHF.

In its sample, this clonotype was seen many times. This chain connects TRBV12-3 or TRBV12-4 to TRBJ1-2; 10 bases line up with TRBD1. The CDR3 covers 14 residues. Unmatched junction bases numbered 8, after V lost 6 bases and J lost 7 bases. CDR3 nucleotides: TGTGCCAGCAGCAGGACAGGGGGAGGAAGTGGCTACACCTTC. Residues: CASSRTGGGSGYTF.

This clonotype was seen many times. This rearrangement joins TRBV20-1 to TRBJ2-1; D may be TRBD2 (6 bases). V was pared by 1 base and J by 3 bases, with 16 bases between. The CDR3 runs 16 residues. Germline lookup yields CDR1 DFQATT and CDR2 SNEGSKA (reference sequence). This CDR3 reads CSARGDLARGYNEQFF. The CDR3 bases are TGCAGTGCTAGAGGGGACCTAGCGAGGGGCTACAATGAGCAGTTCTTC.

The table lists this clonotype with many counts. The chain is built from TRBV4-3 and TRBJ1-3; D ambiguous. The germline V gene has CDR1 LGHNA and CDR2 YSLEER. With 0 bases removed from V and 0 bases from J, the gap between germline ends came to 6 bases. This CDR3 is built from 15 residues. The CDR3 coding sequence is TGCGCCAGCAGCCAAGAGGTCAGCTCTGGAAACACCATATATTTT. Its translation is CASSQEVSSGNTIYF.

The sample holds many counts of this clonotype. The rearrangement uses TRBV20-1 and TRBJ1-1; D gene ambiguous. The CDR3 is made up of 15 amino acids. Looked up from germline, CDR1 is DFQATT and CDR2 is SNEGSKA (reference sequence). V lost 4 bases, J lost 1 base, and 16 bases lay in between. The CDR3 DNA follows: TGCAGTGCTACTTTAGCCGGACGGAGGAACACTGAAGCTTTCTTT. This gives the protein CSATLAGRRNTEAFF.